This T cell receptor (beta chain) was documented in a study of T-cell reconstitution after alpha-beta-depleted transplantation in children. Trimming shortened V by 2 bases and J by 1 base, and 12 bases separated the two germline ends. CDR3 length: 16 residues. CDR1 is SGHDT and CDR2 is YYEEEE in the germline V gene. This sample's TCRbeta library carried unique molecular identifier barcodes. Using its own MiXCR run on the PCR reads, TCRdb lists one record per CDR3 protein. Of about 460,000 distinct CDR3 sequences in the sample, around 12% were seen once. The sample here was PBMCs from the stem cell graft donor, taken from the stem cell graft. This chain connects TRBV5-6 to TRBJ2-2; no reliable D call. This clonotype was sampled from a human donor who donated a stem cell graft to a child with combined immunodeficiency. The chain's CDR3 is CASSFLSPENTGELFF. The CDR3 DNA is TGTGCCAGCAGCTTTCTTTCGCCAGAGAACACCGGGGAGCTGTTTTTT.